A single sample is the source of the 20 T cell receptor beta chains below, sequenced in a study of PD-L1 blockade in urothelial cancer. The assay was immunoSEQ multiplex PCR, and TCRdb's table has in-frame clones only and misses some. The data contain more than 35,000 clones, around 80% of them singletons. Specified time point: peripheral blood 6 weeks after treatment start. The source was PBMCs, collected around atezolizumab (anti-PD-L1) treatment. The receptors were sampled from a man in his fifties or sixties with urothelial cancer.

This clone was counted once. The chain has TRBV6-1 and TRBJ2-1; 13 nucleotides match TRBD2. The germline V gene encodes CDR1 MNHNS and CDR2 SASEGT. V was clipped by 6 bases and J by 6 bases; unmatched bases: 11. The CDR3 has 17 residues. DNA of the CDR3: TGTGCCAGCAGAGAATCTCCCGGGACTAGCGGGATCAATGAGCAGTTCTTC. Protein: CASRESPGTSGINEQFF.

This clone was seen a single time. This chain uses TRBV6-5 with TRBJ2-3; 7 nucleotides agree with TRBD2. There are 13 residues in the CDR3. Germline V gene sequence: CDR1 MNHEY, CDR2 SVGAGI. The J segment lost 5 bases and the V segment lost 6 bases, leaving 5 bases of the junction unmatched. The CDR3 nucleotides are TGTGCCAGCAGGAGAATAGCGGGAGATACGCAGTATTTT. Protein sequence: CASRRIAGDTQYF.

The V gene is TRBV4-1, the J gene TRBJ2-7; 11 nucleotides match TRBD2. CDR3 length equals 15 residues. Germline loops: CDR1 MGHRA, CDR2 YSYEKL. J gave up 4 bases and V 0 bases, and 2 bases lay outside the gene matches. CDR3 nucleotide sequence: TGCGCCAGCAGCCAAGAGACTAGCGGGGTTTACGAGCAGTACTTC. This gives the protein CASSQETSGVYEQYF.

The CDR3 reads CASSLDELSEVLSNQPQHF. The CDR3 nucleotides are TGTGCCAGCAGCTTAGATGAACTAAGTGAGGTACTCTCAAATCAGCCCCAGCATTTT. The chain employs TRBV11-3 and TRBJ1-5; D remains unclear. Germline CDR1 and CDR2: SGHNT and YENEEA. Trimming removed 0 bases from V and 4 bases from J, with 22 bases in between. The CDR3 contains 19 residues.

This rearrangement joins TRBV4-1 to TRBJ2-7; TRBD2 matches at 7 bases. Germline assignment: CDR1 MGHRA and CDR2 YSYEKL. V dropped 4 bases and J dropped 3; count of bases not matched to a gene: 6. The CDR3 is 14 residues long. CDR3 protein: CASSPSWGGYEQYF. DNA of the CDR3: TGCGCCAGCAGCCCCTCATGGGGGGGCTACGAGCAGTACTTC.

The chain couples TRBV5-1 to TRBJ2-3; D perhaps matches TRBD1 (7 bases). Trimming removed 5 bases from V and 5 bases from J, with 15 bases in between. CDR3 size: 14 residues. Looked up from germline, CDR1 is SGHRS and CDR2 is YFSETQ. Here the CDR3 DNA reads TGCGCCAGCAGTTCCGGGGGACAGCGAGATACGCAGTATTTT. Protein product: CASSSGGQRDTQYF.

The V call is TRBV10-1, the J call TRBJ2-1; TRBD2 matches at 12 bases. The CDR3 totals 15 residues. CDR1 and CDR2 from the germline V gene are WNHNN and SYGVQD (reference sequence). Trimming at V came to 7 bases and at J to 5 bases, leaving 6 bases not matched to a gene. The CDR3 loop reads CASTIGLAGNNEQFF. In DNA, the CDR3 is TGCGCCAGCACTATAGGACTAGCGGGGAACAATGAGCAGTTCTTC.

The V gene is TRBV6-6, the J gene TRBJ2-7, with TRBD1 matching 9 bases. There are 14 residues in the CDR3. The V segment lost 6 bases and the J segment 2 bases; nucleotides outside the gene matches: 5. Germline V lookup: CDR1 MNHNY, CDR2 SVGAGI (reference sequence). The CDR3 protein is CASRGGQGTYEQYF. CDR3 in DNA: TGTGCCAGCAGAGGGGGACAGGGCACCTACGAGCAGTACTTC.

The chain is built from TRBV11-2 and TRBJ2-5; weak D call: TRBD2 (6 bases). This CDR3 has 13 residues. Germline V gives CDR1 SGHAT, CDR2 FQNNGV. V shed 3 bases and J shed 2 bases, with 7 bases lying between them. The CDR3 sequence: CASSLLAQETQYF. CDR3 coding DNA: TGTGCCAGCAGCTTGCTAGCGCAAGAGACCCAGTACTTC.

The V and J genes are TRBV28 and TRBJ2-5; D might be TRBD2 (5 bases). The germline V gene encodes CDR1 MDHEN and CDR2 SYDVKM. CDR3 length: 15 residues. V was pared by 5 bases and J by 2 bases, with 15 bases between. This CDR3 reads CASSASDSQQETQYF. The CDR3 DNA follows: TGTGCCAGCAGTGCCTCGGACTCGCAACAAGAGACCCAGTACTTC.

The rearrangement links TRBV27 to TRBJ2-7, with 10 bases matching TRBD2. The ends lost 0 bases at V and 5 bases at J; junction bases unmatched: 4. The CDR3 is made up of 15 amino acids. CDR1 MNHEY and CDR2 SMNVEV come from the germline V gene (reference sequence). CDR3 in DNA: TGTGCCAGCAGTTTATCTGCTAGCGGGAGCAACGAGCAGTACTTC. It codes for CASSLSASGSNEQYF.

The V call is TRBV21-1, the J call TRBJ1-2; TRBD1, the D gene given by the table, was not confirmed from the DNA. TRBV21-1 is an annotated pseudogene. This CDR3 has 16 residues. CDR3 DNA sequence: TGTGCCAGCAGCGCTGGGGCCGGGACAGTGGTCTATGGCTACACCTTC. The encoded protein is CASSAGAGTVVYGYTF.

The rearrangement uses TRBV18 and TRBJ1-1; 9 nucleotides line up with TRBD1. The CDR3 contains 15 residues. The trim removed 0 bases at V and 4 bases at J, leaving 3 bases unmatched. CDR1 is KGHSH, CDR2 LQKENI, per germline. The CDR3 sequence is CASSPPGQGLTEAFF. CDR3 nucleotide sequence: TGTGCCAGCTCACCACCGGGACAGGGTCTCACTGAAGCTTTCTTT. The variable domain in full, with the rest retrieved from reference TRBV18 and TRBJ1-1, is NAGVMQNPRHLVRRRGQEARLRCSPMKGHSHVYWYRQLPEEGLKFMVYLQKENIIDESGMPKERFSAEFPKEGPSILRIQQVVRGDSAAYFCASSPPGQGLTEAFFGQGTRLTVV.

This chain uses TRBV27 with TRBJ2-2; unclear D gene. Germline V gives CDR1 MNHEY, CDR2 SMNVEV (reference sequence). V lost 2 bases, J lost 1 base, and 5 bases lay in between. The CDR3 extends over 14 amino acids. CDR3 loop: CASSLRVNTGELFF. The CDR3, as DNA: TGTGCCAGCAGTTTACGGGTGAACACCGGGGAGCTGTTTTTT.

The chain links TRBV5-1 to TRBJ2-5; D perhaps matches TRBD2 (6 bases). The CDR3 totals 15 residues. CDR1 is SGHRS, CDR2 YFSETQ, per germline. With 3 bases removed from V and 4 bases from J, the gap between germline ends came to 16 bases. The CDR3 spells CASSSAGGWLETQYF. The DNA for the CDR3 is TGCGCCAGCAGCTCCGCCGGGGGATGGTTAGAGACCCAGTACTTC.

The J gene is TRBJ1-3, the V gene TRBV28; TRBD1 might be the D (5 bases). Germline V gene data show CDR1 as MDHEN and CDR2 as SYDVKM. CDR3 length: 17 residues. Trimming shortened V by 4 bases and J by 4 bases, and 20 bases separated the two germline ends. Written as DNA, the CDR3 is TGTGCCAGCAGTTCCGGGGGGGGAGAGGTGCCGGGAAACACCATATATTTT. As protein: CASSSGGGEVPGNTIYF.

This rearrangement joins TRBV14 to TRBJ2-7; a possible D gene is TRBD1 (6 bases). CDR1 is SGHDN, CDR2 FVKESK, per germline. This CDR3 spans 14 amino acids. V dropped 5 bases and J dropped 2 bases, with 13 bases sitting between them. This CDR3 reads CASSLTGTTYEQYF. Here the CDR3 DNA reads TGTGCCAGCAGCTTGACAGGTACTACCTACGAGCAGTACTTC.

This clone has just one count. The rearrangement uses TRBV7-9 and TRBJ1-1, with 9 bases aligning to TRBD1. The germline V gene has CDR1 SEHNR and CDR2 FQNEAQ (reference sequence). The V segment lost 6 bases and the J segment 2 bases; nucleotides outside the gene matches: 4. The CDR3 contains 14 residues. The CDR3 here is CASSLDRGNTEAFF. DNA of the CDR3: TGTGCCAGCAGTCTGGACAGGGGAAACACTGAAGCTTTCTTT.

A single count supports this clone. The chain is built from TRBV7-8 and TRBJ1-2; D is perhaps TRBD1 (6 bases). With 5 bases removed from V and 4 bases from J, the gap between germline ends came to 14 bases. The germline CDR1 and CDR2 sequences are SGHVS and FQNEAQ. The CDR3 is made up of 14 amino acids. CDR3 sequence (DNA): TGTGCCAGCAGCCGCCAGGGGTCAAGCTATGGCTACACCTTC. The encoded protein is CASSRQGSSYGYTF.

The chain has TRBV14 and TRBJ2-1; 7 nucleotides line up with TRBD2. The CDR3 length is 14 residues. Per the germline V gene, CDR1 is SGHDN and CDR2 is FVKESK. Trimming took 1 base from V and 3 from J; bases not matched to a gene: 0. CDR3 loop: CASSQVAGYNEQFF. As DNA, the CDR3 is TGTGCCAGCAGCCAAGTAGCGGGCTACAATGAGCAGTTCTTC.